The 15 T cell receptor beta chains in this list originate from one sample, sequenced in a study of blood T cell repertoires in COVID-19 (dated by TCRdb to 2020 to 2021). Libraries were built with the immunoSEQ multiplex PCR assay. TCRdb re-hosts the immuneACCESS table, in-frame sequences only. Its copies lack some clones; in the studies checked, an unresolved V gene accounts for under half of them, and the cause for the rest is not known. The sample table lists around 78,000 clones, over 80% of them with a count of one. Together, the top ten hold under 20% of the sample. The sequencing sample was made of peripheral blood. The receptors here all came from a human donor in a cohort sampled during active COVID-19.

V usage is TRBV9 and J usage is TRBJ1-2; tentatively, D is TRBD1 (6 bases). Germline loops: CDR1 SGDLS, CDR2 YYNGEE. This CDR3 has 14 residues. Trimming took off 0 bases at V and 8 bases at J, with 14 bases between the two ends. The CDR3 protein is CASSVEAGQGGYTF. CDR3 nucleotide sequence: TGTGCCAGCAGCGTAGAGGCCGGTCAGGGGGGCTACACCTTC.

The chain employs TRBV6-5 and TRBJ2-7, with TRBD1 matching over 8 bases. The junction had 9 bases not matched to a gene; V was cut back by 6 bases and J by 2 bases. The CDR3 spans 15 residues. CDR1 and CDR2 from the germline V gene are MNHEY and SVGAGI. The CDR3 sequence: CASRKGQGMTYEQYF. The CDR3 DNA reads TGTGCCAGCAGAAAAGGACAGGGAATGACCTACGAGCAGTACTTC.

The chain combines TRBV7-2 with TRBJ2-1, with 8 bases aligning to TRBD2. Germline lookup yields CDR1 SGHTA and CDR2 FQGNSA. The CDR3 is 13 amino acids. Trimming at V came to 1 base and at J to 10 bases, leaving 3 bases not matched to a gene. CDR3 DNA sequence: TGTGCCAGCAGCTTAGTCAAGCGGGAGGAGCAGTTCTTC. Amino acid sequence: CASSLVKREEQFF.

The CDR3: CASSLVYSSYEQYF. The CDR3 DNA is TGTGCCAGCAGCTTGGTCTACAGCTCCTACGAGCAGTACTTC. The chain couples TRBV5-8 to TRBJ2-7, with D unresolved. This CDR3 region has 14 residues. Trimming left V 0 bases short and J 0 bases short, with 7 bases between. Germline values: CDR1 SGHTS, CDR2 YDEGEE. The variable domain in full, completed from reference TRBV5-8 and TRBJ2-7, reads EAGVTQSPTHLIKTRGQQATLRCSPISGHTSVYWYQQALGLGLQFLLWYDEGEERNRGNFPPRFSGRQFPNYSSELNVNALELEDSALYLCASSLVYSSYEQYFGPGTRLTVT.

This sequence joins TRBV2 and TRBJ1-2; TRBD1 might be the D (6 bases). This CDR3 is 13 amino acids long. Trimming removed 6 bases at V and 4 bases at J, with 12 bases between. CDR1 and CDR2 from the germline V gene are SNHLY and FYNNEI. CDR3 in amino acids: CASRGGGAYGYTF. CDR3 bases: TGTGCCAGCAGGGGAGGGGGGGCCTATGGCTACACCTTC.

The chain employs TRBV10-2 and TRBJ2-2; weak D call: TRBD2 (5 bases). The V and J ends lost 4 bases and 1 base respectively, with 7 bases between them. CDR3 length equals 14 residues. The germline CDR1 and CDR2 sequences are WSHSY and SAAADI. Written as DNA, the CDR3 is TGCGCCAGCAGTGGGGCGGGGAACACCGGGGAGCTGTTTTTT. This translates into CASSGAGNTGELFF.

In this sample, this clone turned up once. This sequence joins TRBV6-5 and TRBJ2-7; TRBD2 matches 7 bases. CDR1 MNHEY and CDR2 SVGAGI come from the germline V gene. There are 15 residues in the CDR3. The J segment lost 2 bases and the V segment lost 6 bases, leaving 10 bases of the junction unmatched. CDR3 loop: CASRSHSGSTYEQYF. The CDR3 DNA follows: TGTGCCAGCAGGTCCCATAGCGGGTCCACCTACGAGCAGTACTTC.

The CDR3 bases are TGCGCCAGCAGCTTGACAGGGGACCCTAATGAAAAACTGTTTTTT. Encoded protein: CASSLTGDPNEKLFF. V is TRBV5-1 and J is TRBJ1-4, with TRBD1 matching 7 bases. After removal of 1 base from V and 3 bases from J, the junction contained 3 bases not matched to a gene. CDR3 length equals 15 residues. CDR1 and CDR2 (germline): SGHRS, YFSETQ.

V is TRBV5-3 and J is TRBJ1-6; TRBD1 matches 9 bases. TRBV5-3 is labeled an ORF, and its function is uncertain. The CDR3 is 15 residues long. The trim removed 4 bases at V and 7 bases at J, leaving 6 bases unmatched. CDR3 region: CARSLGDRANSPLHF. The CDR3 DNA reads TGTGCCAGAAGCCTGGGGGACAGGGCAAATTCACCCCTCCACTTT.

CDR3 DNA: TGTGCCAGCAGTTTATCGGGCATTTACGAGCAGTACTTC. Protein product: CASSLSGIYEQYF. This rearrangement joins TRBV27 to TRBJ2-7; D remains ambiguous. The CDR3 has 13 residues. V lost 0 bases and J 4 bases, leaving 7 bases between the germline ends. Germline CDR1 MNHEY, CDR2 SMNVEV (reference sequence).

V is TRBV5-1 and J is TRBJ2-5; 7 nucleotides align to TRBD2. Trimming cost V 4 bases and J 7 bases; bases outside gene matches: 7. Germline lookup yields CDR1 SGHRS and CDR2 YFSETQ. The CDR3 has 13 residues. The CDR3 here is CASSLSGEGTQYF. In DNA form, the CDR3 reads TGCGCCAGCAGCCTGAGCGGGGAGGGGACCCAGTACTTC.

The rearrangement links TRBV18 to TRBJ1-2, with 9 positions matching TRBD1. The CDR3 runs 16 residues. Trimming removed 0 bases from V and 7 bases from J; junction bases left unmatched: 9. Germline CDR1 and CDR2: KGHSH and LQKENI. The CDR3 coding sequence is TGTGCCAGCTCACCACCGGGACAGGGTGGAACAAGTGGCTACACCTTC. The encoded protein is CASSPPGQGGTSGYTF. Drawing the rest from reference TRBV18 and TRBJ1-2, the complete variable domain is NAGVMQNPRHLVRRRGQEARLRCSPMKGHSHVYWYRQLPEEGLKFMVYLQKENIIDESGMPKERFSAEFPKEGPSILRIQQVVRGDSAAYFCASSPPGQGGTSGYTFGSGTRLTVV.

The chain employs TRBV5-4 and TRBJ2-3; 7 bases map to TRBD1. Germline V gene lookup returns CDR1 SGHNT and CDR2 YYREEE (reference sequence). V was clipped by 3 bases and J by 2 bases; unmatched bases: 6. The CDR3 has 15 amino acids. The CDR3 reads CASSSGQYLTDTQYF. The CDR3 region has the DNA TGTGCCAGCAGCTCGGGACAGTACCTCACAGATACGCAGTATTTT.

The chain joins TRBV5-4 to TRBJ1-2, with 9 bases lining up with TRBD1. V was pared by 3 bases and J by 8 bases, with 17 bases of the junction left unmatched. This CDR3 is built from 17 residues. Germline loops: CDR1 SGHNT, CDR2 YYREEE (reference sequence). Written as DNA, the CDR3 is TGTGCCAGCAGCTCAGGGACAGGGACCCTTTTCGCTGAGGGCTACACCTTC. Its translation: CASSSGTGTLFAEGYTF.

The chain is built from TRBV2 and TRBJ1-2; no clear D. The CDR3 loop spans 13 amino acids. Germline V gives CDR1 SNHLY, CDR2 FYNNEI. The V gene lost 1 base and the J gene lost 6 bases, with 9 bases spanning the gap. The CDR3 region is CASSEGRFDGYTF. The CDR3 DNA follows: TGTGCCAGCAGTGAAGGGAGGTTCGATGGCTACACCTTC.